Listed here are 14 T cell receptor beta chains from one sample, sequenced in a study of shared clonotypes between healthy human individuals. Naive CD8 cells, CD45RO-negative and positively selected for CCR7, excluded terminally differentiated effector memory CD45RA+ cells. Sequencing was performed with immunoSEQ multiplex PCR; in TCRdb, only in-frame clones are kept and a portion is missing. Found here are roughly 2 million clones, about 95% of them singletons; the top ten hold 0.9% to 1.4%. The material sequenced was naive CD8+ T cells sorted from blood. These receptors all stem from a man between 18 and 35 years old in good health.

The chain carries TRBV23-1 and TRBJ2-2, with 10 bases lining up with TRBD1. TRBV23-1 is given ORF status, its function remaining uncertain. After removal of 4 bases from V and 3 bases from J, the junction contained 8 bases not matched to a gene. The CDR3 covers 17 residues. As DNA, the CDR3 is TGCGCCAGCAGTCCCCCGGGACAGGGGACCTACACCGGGGAGCTGTTTTTT. Encoded protein: CASSPPGQGTYTGELFF.

V gene TRBV6-1 combines with J gene TRBJ1-4, with TRBD1 as a possible D gene (5 bases). CDR3 length: 14 residues. Germline V gene lookup returns CDR1 MNHNS and CDR2 SASEGT. V lost 1 base and J lost 8, with 11 bases in between. CDR3 nucleotides: TGTGCCAGCAGTGAAGGCCAGGGTGGGGAAAAACTGTTTTTT. It yields the protein CASSEGQGGEKLFF.

The chain has TRBV5-1 and TRBJ2-7; 9 nucleotides line up with TRBD2. CDR1 is SGHRS and CDR2 is YFSETQ in the germline V gene. Germline trimming cut 0 bases from V and 4 bases from J; bases unmatched to any gene: 8. The CDR3 has 16 amino acids. CDR3 loop: CASSLVPSGEYYEQYF. DNA of the CDR3: TGCGCCAGCAGCTTGGTTCCTAGCGGGGAATATTACGAGCAGTACTTC.

Worth noting for this clone: Germline is not matched at one junction end, which may reflect a read error. V is TRBV27 and J is TRBJ2-2, with D tentatively TRBD2 (5 bases). The germline gives CDR1 MNHEY, CDR2 SMNVEV (reference sequence). This CDR3 has 14 amino acids. This chain's CDR3 is CASSPLQDTGELSF. In nucleotides, the CDR3 is TGTGCCAGCAGTCCCCTCCAAGACACCGGGGAGCTGTCTTTT.

V and J are TRBV11-2 and TRBJ1-3, with D possibly TRBD1 on 5 matching bases. CDR3 size: 15 residues. Trimming shortened V by 2 bases and J by 3 bases, and 11 bases separated the two germline ends. Germline CDR1 is SGHAT and CDR2 is FQNNGV. CDR3 residues: CASSLPGTYGNTIYF. In nucleotides, the CDR3 is TGTGCCAGCAGCTTACCGGGGACCTATGGAAACACCATATATTTT.

The V and J genes are TRBV19 and TRBJ2-1; no clear D. The CDR3 is 14 residues long. The germline gives CDR1 LNHDA, CDR2 SQIVND (reference sequence). Trimming removed 1 base from V and 7 bases from J, with 11 bases in between. CDR3 protein: CASSIGPPGNEQFF. The CDR3 DNA sequence: TGTGCCAGTAGTATAGGGCCGCCTGGGAATGAGCAGTTCTTC.

The chain combines TRBV19 with TRBJ2-7; either TRBD1 or TRBD2 may fit D (5 bases each). Germline V gene data show CDR1 as LNHDA and CDR2 as SQIVND (reference sequence). The CDR3 is made up of 14 amino acids. Trimming stripped 5 bases from V and 2 bases from J, with 13 bases between. For the CDR3, the DNA is TGTGCCAGTAGTGCCAGGGACGGAACCTACGAGCAGTACTTC. It yields the protein CASSARDGTYEQYF. Using reference TRBV19 and TRBJ2-7 for the parts outside the CDR3, the full variable domain is DGGITQSPKYLFRKEGQNVTLSCEQNLNHDAMYWYRQDPGQGLRLIYYSQIVNDFQKGDIAEGYSVSREKKESFPLTVTSAQKNPTAFYLCASSARDGTYEQYFGPGTRLTVT.

Points on this clone: One junction end does not reproduce the germline sequence, and a read error may be involved. The rearrangement joins TRBV28 to TRBJ2-7, with D maybe TRBD2 (5 bases). Looked up from germline, CDR1 is MDHEN and CDR2 is SYDVKM. The length of the CDR3 is 12 residues. The CDR3 nucleotides are TGTGCCAGCAGCAGCGGTACGCGCGAGCAGCACTTC. The encoded protein is CASSSGTREQHF.

This clone has only one observation. The chain employs TRBV4-3 and TRBJ2-7; D is possibly TRBD1 or TRBD2 (5 bases each). V gave up 2 bases and J gave up 5 bases, with 13 bases separating them. The length of the CDR3 is 14 residues. Germline CDR1 LGHNA, CDR2 YSLEER. DNA of the CDR3: TGCGCCAGCAGCCAATTTCTTGGGGACCACGAGCAGTACTTC. Translation gives CASSQFLGDHEQYF.

This chain joins TRBV11-2 and TRBJ2-5; D ambiguous. V was cut by 5 bases and J by 5 bases, with 9 bases left in between. The germline CDR1 and CDR2 sequences are SGHAT and FQNNGV. The CDR3 consists of 12 residues. CDR3 loop: CASSPSRETQYF. The CDR3 region has the DNA TGTGCCAGCAGCCCTTCCCGGGAGACCCAGTACTTC. Using reference TRBV11-2 and TRBJ2-5 for the parts outside the CDR3, the full variable domain is EAGVAQSPRYKIIEKRQSVAFWCNPISGHATLYWYQQILGQGPKLLIQFQNNGVVDDSQLPKDRFSAERLKGVDSTLKIQPAKLEDSAVYLCASSPSRETQYFGPGTRLLVL.

The chain couples TRBV6-1 to TRBJ1-6, with D uncertain. The CDR3 length is 16 residues. V lost 4 bases and J 2 bases, leaving 12 bases between the germline ends. CDR1 and CDR2 (germline): MNHNS, SASEGT. The CDR3 protein is CASSVGEGPYNSPLHF. The CDR3 coding sequence is TGTGCCAGCAGTGTGGGTGAAGGCCCCTATAATTCACCCCTCCACTTT.

Here the CDR3 DNA reads TGTGCCAGCAGTGTCGACAGGGGACAAATATTCTACGAGCAGTACTTC. This translates into CASSVDRGQIFYEQYF. J is TRBJ2-7 and V is TRBV27, with TRBD1 identical over 8 bases. The CDR3 has 16 amino acids. CDR1 and CDR2 from the germline V gene are MNHEY and SMNVEV (reference sequence). V gave up 5 bases and J gave up 3 bases; unmatched junction bases: 12.

This clone was found once. The rearrangement joins TRBV27 to TRBJ1-2; D is perhaps TRBD1 (6 bases). Looked up from germline, CDR1 is MNHEY and CDR2 is SMNVEV (reference sequence). The CDR3 contains 14 residues. The V end was cut by 6 bases, the J end by 4 bases, with 15 bases between. CDR3 in amino acids: CASSLTGSFYGYTF. As DNA, the CDR3 is TGTGCCAGCAGCCTCACAGGGTCCTTCTATGGCTACACCTTC.

The genes are TRBV5-1 and TRBJ2-7, with a weak D call TRBD2 (5 bases). V lost 7 bases, J lost 3 bases, and 14 bases lay in between. In germline, CDR1 is SGHRS, CDR2 YFSETQ. The length of the CDR3 is 13 residues. The chain's CDR3 is CASSTGTVYEQYF. DNA for the CDR3: TGCGCCAGCTCCACGGGAACAGTCTACGAGCAGTACTTC.